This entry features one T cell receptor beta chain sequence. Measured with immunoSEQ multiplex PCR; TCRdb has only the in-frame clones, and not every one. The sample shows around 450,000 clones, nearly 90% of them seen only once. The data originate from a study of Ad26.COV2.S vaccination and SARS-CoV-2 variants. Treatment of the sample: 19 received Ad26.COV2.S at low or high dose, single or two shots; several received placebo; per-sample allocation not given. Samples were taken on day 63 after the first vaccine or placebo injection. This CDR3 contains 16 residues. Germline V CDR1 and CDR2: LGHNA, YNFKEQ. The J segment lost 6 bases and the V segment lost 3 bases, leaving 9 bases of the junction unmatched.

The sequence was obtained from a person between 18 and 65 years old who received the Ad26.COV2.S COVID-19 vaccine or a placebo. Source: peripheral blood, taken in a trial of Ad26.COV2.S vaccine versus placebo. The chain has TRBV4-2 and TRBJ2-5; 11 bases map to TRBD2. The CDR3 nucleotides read TGTGCCAGCAGCCAGATATTAGCGGGGGGGAAGAAGACCCAGTACTTC. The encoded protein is CASSQILAGGKKTQYF.